One sample yielded the 32 T cell receptor beta chains listed below, sequenced in a study of OX40 agonist ivuxolimab in advanced cancers. The library was prepared using the immunoSEQ multiplex PCR assay. In its TCRdb copy, this immuneACCESS table keeps in-frame sequences only and misses some clones. Where compared with another copy, unresolved V genes explain less than half of these, and the others have no known cause. The sample profile shows some 99,000 clones; roughly 94% of them were found once. 0.15% to 0.2% of the sample is held by the ten biggest clonotypes. Specimen: CD4+ or CD8+ T cells sorted from blood, collected in a trial of the OX40 agonist ivuxolimab. These receptors were collected from an adult with an advanced solid tumor such as melanoma, head and neck, liver or kidney cancer.

The chain links TRBV27 to TRBJ2-3, with 8 bases lining up with TRBD2. V shed 3 bases, J shed 2 bases, and the junction held 4 bases outside the gene matches. This CDR3 spans 15 amino acids. Germline V gene lookup returns CDR1 MNHEY and CDR2 SMNVEV (reference sequence). The CDR3 DNA follows: TGTGCCAGCAGTTTTCAGCGGGGGTTCACAGATACGCAGTATTTT. This encodes CASSFQRGFTDTQYF.

The chain recombines TRBV27 with TRBJ2-2; D uncertain. V was cut by 5 bases and J by 7 bases, with 8 bases left in between. The CDR3 loop spans 12 amino acids. Germline CDR1 MNHEY, CDR2 SMNVEV (reference sequence). CDR3 nucleotides: TGTGCCAGCAGTCCCGACTTCGGGGAGCTGTTTTTT. It translates to CASSPDFGELFF.

The rearrangement links TRBV19 to TRBJ1-2; possibly TRBD1 for D (5 bases). The CDR3 covers 13 residues. Per germline, CDR1 LNHDA and CDR2 SQIVND (reference sequence). V lost 7 bases and J 4 bases, leaving 13 bases between the germline ends. In DNA form, the CDR3 reads TGTGCCAGTACATGGGGGAGGATCTATGGCTACACCTTC. Translating it yields CASTWGRIYGYTF. Full variable domain (outside the CDR3, taken from reference TRBV19 and TRBJ1-2): DGGITQSPKYLFRKEGQNVTLSCEQNLNHDAMYWYRQDPGQGLRLIYYSQIVNDFQKGDIAEGYSVSREKKESFPLTVTSAQKNPTAFYLCASTWGRIYGYTFGSGTRLTVV.

The CDR3 protein is CASSLAEGGNEQFF. The CDR3 DNA reads TGTGCCAGCAGCTTGGCCGAGGGTGGGAATGAGCAGTTCTTC. This rearrangement joins TRBV5-4 to TRBJ2-1; possible D gene TRBD2, 5 bases. The CDR3 has 14 amino acids. V was shortened by 0 bases and J by 7 bases, with 11 bases between the two germline ends. The germline V gene encodes CDR1 SGHNT and CDR2 YYREEE (reference sequence).

The CDR3 nucleotides read TGTGCCAGCAGGGAGGTAGTCTCTGGGGCCAACGTCCTGACTTTC. Protein: CASREVVSGANVLTF. This sequence joins TRBV6-5 and TRBJ2-6; maybe TRBD2 (5 bases). The CDR3 is 15 amino acids. The germline V and J ends were trimmed by 6 bases and 0 bases, with 9 bases remaining between them. In germline, CDR1 is MNHEY, CDR2 SVGAGI.

The chain is built from TRBV2 and TRBJ2-7; 9 nucleotides line up with TRBD1. CDR1 SNHLY and CDR2 FYNNEI come from the germline V gene. V lost 6 bases to trimming and J lost 0 bases; unmatched junction nucleotides: 9. This CDR3 spans 16 amino acids. The CDR3 is CASSGRTGESSYEQYF. For the CDR3, the DNA is TGTGCCAGCAGCGGGAGGACAGGGGAGAGCTCCTACGAGCAGTACTTC.

In this sample, this clone turned up once. The chain joins TRBV10-3 to TRBJ2-7, with 9 bases identical to TRBD2. The junction had 1 base not matched to a gene; V was cut back by 4 bases and J by 0 bases. In germline, CDR1 is ENHRY, CDR2 SYGVKD. The CDR3 runs to 14 residues. CDR3 DNA sequence: TGTGCCATCAGTGGTAGCGGGAGCTCCTACGAGCAGTACTTC. Its protein is CAISGSGSSYEQYF.

The V gene is TRBV28, the J gene TRBJ1-3; D is uncertain. Trimming stripped 3 bases from V and 4 bases from J, with 4 bases between. The CDR3 runs 12 residues. Germline lookup yields CDR1 MDHEN and CDR2 SYDVKM. In nucleotides, the CDR3 is TGTGCCAGCAGTTTTTGGGGAAACACCATATATTTT. Translated: CASSFWGNTIYF.

The chain has TRBV28 and TRBJ2-7; 9 bases fit TRBD2. V trimming: 8 bases; J trimming: 4 bases; junction bases outside the gene matches: 12. CDR3 length: 15 amino acids. Germline CDR1 reads MDHEN; CDR2 reads SYDVKM. The CDR3 sequence: CASGPLGREGYEQYF. The CDR3 bases are TGTGCCAGCGGCCCTTTGGGGCGGGAGGGGTACGAGCAGTACTTC.

The chain recombines TRBV5-1 with TRBJ1-1; D is unresolved. Germline V gene lookup returns CDR1 SGHRS and CDR2 YFSETQ. This CDR3 spans 13 amino acids. V was shortened by 4 bases and J by 1 base, with 8 bases between the two germline ends. DNA for the CDR3: TGCGCCAGCAGCGGGAATTCGAACACTGAAGCTTTCTTT. The encoded protein is CASSGNSNTEAFF.

This clone was detected once. This sequence joins TRBV7-3 and TRBJ2-3; TRBD2 matches at 8 bases. Germline V lookup: CDR1 SGHTA, CDR2 FQGTGA. V shed 7 bases, J shed 4 bases, and the junction held 25 bases outside the gene matches. This CDR3 contains 20 residues. This chain's CDR3 is CASTETANSGTLSPADTQYF. In nucleotides, the CDR3 is TGTGCCAGCACCGAAACCGCCAATAGCGGGACCCTTTCCCCCGCAGATACGCAGTATTTT.

CDR3 sequence reads: CASSLQGGDEKLFF. The CDR3 coding sequence is TGTGCCAGCAGTCTACAGGGTGGGGATGAAAAACTGTTTTTT. This chain links TRBV6-5 with TRBJ1-4, with a possible D match to TRBD1 (6 bases). The CDR3 is made up of 14 amino acids. Trimming removed 5 bases at V and 6 bases at J, with 13 bases between. Germline CDR1 and CDR2: MNHEY and SVGAGI.

J is TRBJ1-4 and V is TRBV27; 7 bases are a match to TRBD1. The CDR3 consists of 14 residues. Trimming took 3 bases from V and 8 from J; bases not matched to a gene: 6. Germline V gene lookup returns CDR1 MNHEY and CDR2 SMNVEV (reference sequence). The CDR3 bases are TGTGCCAGCAGTTTCAGGGGGTTAGGGGAAAAACTGTTTTTT. Translated, it gives CASSFRGLGEKLFF.

The V and J genes are TRBV21-1 and TRBJ1-1. TRBV21-1 is listed as a pseudogene. The CDR3 consists of 14 residues. This CDR3 reads CASTAPGGGTEAFF. The CDR3 nucleotides are TGTGCCAGCACCGCCCCCGGCGGGGGGACTGAAGCTTTCTTT.

The genes are TRBV7-3 and TRBJ2-1, with TRBD2 matching over 11 bases. CDR3 size: 18 residues. Germline loops: CDR1 SGHTA, CDR2 FQGTGA. The junction had 9 bases not matched to a gene; V was cut back by 5 bases and J by 0 bases. The CDR3 spells CASSPGTSGRRSYNEQFF. In nucleotides, the CDR3 is TGTGCCAGCAGCCCGGGGACTAGCGGACGACGCTCCTACAATGAGCAGTTCTTC.

The genes are TRBV13 and TRBJ1-2, with D possibly matching TRBD1 (5 bases). With 8 bases removed from V and 6 bases from J, the gap between germline ends came to 19 bases. This CDR3 comprises 14 residues. Germline-derived CDR1 and CDR2 are PRHDT and FYEKMQ (reference sequence). CDR3 DNA: TGTGCCAGCTTGGAGACAGCTTCGATGGATGGCTACACCTTC. It is translated as CASLETASMDGYTF.

CDR3 amino acids: CASSSYGYAEAFF. CDR3 DNA sequence: TGCGCCAGCAGCAGCTACGGTTACGCTGAAGCTTTCTTT. The chain couples TRBV5-1 to TRBJ1-1; D is ambiguous. V gave up 4 bases and J gave up 6 bases, with 13 bases separating them. The CDR3 consists of 13 residues. Germline V lookup: CDR1 SGHRS, CDR2 YFSETQ.

This chain uses TRBV5-1 with TRBJ1-4; D gene unclear. Germline lookup yields CDR1 SGHRS and CDR2 YFSETQ. Trimming cost V 2 bases and J 4 bases, with 6 bases left between them. This CDR3 has 13 amino acids. CDR3 DNA sequence: TGCGCCAGCAGCTTCGGTCTTAATGAAAAACTGTTTTTT. Residues: CASSFGLNEKLFF.

This clone has only one observation. J is TRBJ1-2 and V is TRBV14; no clear D gene. V lost 0 bases to trimming and J lost 4 bases, with 3 bases between them. The CDR3 contains 12 residues. Germline loops: CDR1 SGHDN, CDR2 FVKESK. This CDR3 reads CASSQDLYGYTF. The CDR3, as DNA: TGTGCCAGCAGCCAAGATCTCTATGGCTACACCTTC.

The chain is built from TRBV7-9 and TRBJ2-7; unclear D gene. This CDR3 is 13 amino acids long. Germline V gives CDR1 SEHNR, CDR2 FQNEAQ (reference sequence). V shed 1 base and J shed 0 bases, with 4 bases lying between them. The CDR3 coding sequence is TGTGCCAGCAGCTTAGACGGCTCCTACGAGCAGTACTTC. Amino acid sequence: CASSLDGSYEQYF.

This chain uses TRBV14 with TRBJ1-2; TRBD1 is a possible D gene (5 bases). Germline V CDR1 and CDR2: SGHDN, FVKESK. This CDR3 is built from 16 residues. Trimming shortened V by 2 bases and J by 1 base, and 14 bases separated the two germline ends. The CDR3: CASSQYPAGNNYGYTF. Written as DNA, the CDR3 is TGTGCCAGCAGCCAATATCCAGCAGGGAATAACTATGGCTACACCTTC.

The V call is TRBV18, the J call TRBJ2-7; 12 nucleotides match TRBD1. The CDR3 is 18 amino acids. Trimming took 3 bases from V and 5 from J; bases not matched to a gene: 14. Germline V gives CDR1 KGHSH, CDR2 LQKENI. CDR3 residues: CASSPKAPGQGALNEQYF. Here the CDR3 DNA reads TGTGCCAGCTCACCTAAAGCCCCGGGACAGGGGGCGCTCAACGAGCAGTACTTC.

This chain connects TRBV5-4 to TRBJ2-7, with 12 bases identical to TRBD2. Germline V gene data show CDR1 as SGHNT and CDR2 as YYREEE (reference sequence). CDR3 length equals 16 residues. V shed 3 bases and J 5 bases; nucleotides not matched to a gene: 9. The CDR3 DNA is TGTGCCAGCAGCTCTCGACTAGCGGGAGTAGTCCACGAGCAGTACTTC. As protein: CASSSRLAGVVHEQYF.

The chain is built from TRBV28 and TRBJ2-1; unclear D gene. Trimming shortened V by 8 bases and J by 1 base, and 12 bases separated the two germline ends. The germline gives CDR1 MDHEN, CDR2 SYDVKM. CDR3 length: 14 amino acids. The CDR3 DNA follows: TGTGCCAGCTTGGAGAGTAGGTCCTACAATGAGCAGTTCTTC. This translates into CASLESRSYNEQFF.

CDR3: CASSLSHPDTDTQYF. The DNA of the CDR3 is TGCGCCAGCAGCTTGAGCCACCCTGACACAGATACGCAGTATTTT. The J gene is TRBJ2-3, the V gene TRBV5-1; D call uncertain. The germline V and J ends were trimmed by 1 base and 2 bases, with 11 bases remaining between them. The CDR3 contains 15 residues. Germline values: CDR1 SGHRS, CDR2 YFSETQ.

The gene calls are TRBV6-5 and TRBJ2-5, with D possibly TRBD2 on 6 matching bases. The CDR3 contains 13 residues. V lost 4 bases, J lost 4 bases, and 10 bases lay in between. The V gene's germline CDR1 is MNHEY and CDR2 SVGAGI. The CDR3 DNA reads as TGTGCCAGCAGTTTCGGGGGAGGAGAGACCCAGTACTTC. Residues: CASSFGGGETQYF.

This clone was seen just once. A junction end diverges from the germline sequence, so it may reflect a read error. The V gene is TRBV23-1, the J gene TRBJ2-5; tentative D call: TRBD2 (5 bases). TRBV23-1 is given ORF status, its function remaining uncertain. There are 11 residues in the CDR3. CDR3 coding DNA: TGCGCCAGCAAACCACGGACTCCGAAGGACTTC. Translated, it gives CASKPRTPKDF.

The chain is built from TRBV2 and TRBJ2-7; D may be TRBD1 (6 bases). Germline-derived CDR1 and CDR2 are SNHLY and FYNNEI. The ends were cut back, 4 bases at V and 3 bases at J, with 16 bases in the middle. This CDR3 has 15 residues. DNA of the CDR3: TGTGCCAGCAGTGCCCTAGGGGGACACTACTACGAGCAGTACTTC. This sequence encodes CASSALGGHYYEQYF. Based on the CDR3 plus reference TRBV2 and TRBJ2-7, the full variable domain is EPEVTQTPSHQVTQMGQEVILRCVPISNHLYFYWYRQILGQKVEFLVSFYNNEISEKSEIFDDQFSVERPDGSNFTLKIRSTKLEDSAMYFCASSALGGHYYEQYFGPGTRLTVT.

The rearrangement uses TRBV18 and TRBJ1-1, with D uncertain. V lost 5 bases to trimming and J lost 6 bases, with 7 bases between them. The germline CDR1 and CDR2 sequences are KGHSH and LQKENI. This CDR3 is built from 11 residues. CDR3 amino acids: CASSARSEAFF. The DNA of the CDR3 is TGTGCCAGCTCAGCGCGGTCTGAAGCTTTCTTT.

This clone was seen once. The chain is built from TRBV19 and TRBJ1-2; D is unresolved. The CDR3 is 13 residues long. Per the germline V gene, CDR1 is LNHDA and CDR2 is SQIVND (reference sequence). V lost 6 bases to trimming and J lost 4 bases, with 12 bases between them. The CDR3 here is CASRRVGPYGYTF. The DNA for the CDR3 is TGTGCCAGTAGGCGCGTTGGACCCTATGGCTACACCTTC.

The V call is TRBV5-1, the J call TRBJ1-1; 11 nucleotides line up with TRBD1. V trimming: 6 bases; J trimming: 7 bases; junction bases outside the gene matches: 5. Germline lookup yields CDR1 SGHRS and CDR2 YFSETQ. The CDR3 sequence is 13 residues long. CDR3 DNA sequence: TGCGCCAGCACCCCGGACAGGGGGCTTGAAGCTTTCTTT. Amino acids: CASTPDRGLEAFF.

J is TRBJ2-7 and V is TRBV6-6; D is perhaps TRBD2 (5 bases). CDR3 size: 15 residues. Germline CDR1 MNHNY, CDR2 SVGAGI (reference sequence). Trimming took off 5 bases at V and 2 bases at J, with 16 bases between the two ends. The CDR3 coding sequence is TGTGCCAGCAGTCCCCTAGGACTGTCAACCTACGAGCAGTACTTC. Residues: CASSPLGLSTYEQYF.